The 8 T cell receptor beta chains below were found in one sample sequenced in a study of control samples from healthy donors and cancer patients. Using immunoSEQ multiplex PCR, the repertoire was profiled, and TCRdb retains in-frame clones only, with some absent. The data contain about 180,000 clones, more than 85% of them seen just once; the ten biggest clones take up just over 2%. Material for sequencing was blood. The receptors derive from a woman between 40 and 50 years old in good health.

This rearrangement joins TRBV29-1 to TRBJ2-7; D is unclear. The V end lost 6 bases, the J end lost 7 bases, and 4 bases lay between the germline ends. Germline CDR1 SQVTM, CDR2 ANQGSEA. This CDR3 is 8 amino acids long. The CDR3 spells CSVGEQYF. In DNA, the CDR3 is TGCAGCGTCGGGGAGCAGTACTTC.

This chain uses TRBV9 with TRBJ1-2; TRBD1 matches at 7 bases. The V gene end was trimmed by 4 bases and the J gene end by 6 bases; junction bases not matched to a gene: 12. This CDR3 has 15 amino acids. CDR1 SGDLS and CDR2 YYNGEE come from the germline V gene. The chain's CDR3 is CASSPDRVFWNGYTF. For the CDR3, the DNA is TGTGCCAGCAGCCCTGACAGGGTGTTTTGGAATGGCTACACCTTC.

This chain connects TRBV4-2 to TRBJ1-2, with D possibly matching TRBD1 (6 bases). This CDR3 region has 14 residues. Germline V gene data show CDR1 as LGHNA and CDR2 as YNFKEQ. V was pared by 0 bases and J by 11 bases, with 16 bases between. The CDR3 region is CASSQDWSGESYTF. The DNA of the CDR3 is TGTGCCAGCAGCCAAGATTGGTCAGGGGAATCGTACACCTTC.

The genes are TRBV6-1 and TRBJ2-1, with a tentative D call TRBD2 (7 bases). V was pared by 3 bases and J by 2 bases, with 14 bases between. There are 16 residues in the CDR3. Germline values: CDR1 MNHNS, CDR2 SASEGT. The CDR3 region is CASSDWEGGTYNEQFF. The CDR3 DNA sequence: TGTGCCAGCAGTGACTGGGAGGGGGGGACCTACAATGAGCAGTTCTTC.

V is TRBV19 and J is TRBJ1-2, with no clear D. V was pared by 8 bases and J by 4 bases, with 14 bases between. The CDR3 is 13 amino acids. CDR1 LNHDA and CDR2 SQIVND come from the germline V gene (reference sequence). The CDR3 DNA reads as TGTGCCAGTGGGGTTGGGCCGATCTATGGCTACACCTTC. This sequence encodes CASGVGPIYGYTF.

The gene calls are TRBV7-9 and TRBJ1-2, with D possibly matching TRBD1 (6 bases). This CDR3 is built from 15 residues. CDR1 is SEHNR and CDR2 is FQNEAQ in the germline V gene (reference sequence). Trimming removed 5 bases at V and 1 base at J, with 14 bases between. This chain's CDR3 is CASSVRGHSNYGYTF. For the CDR3, the DNA is TGTGCCAGCAGCGTCCGGGGACACAGTAACTATGGCTACACCTTC.

J is TRBJ1-1 and V is TRBV19; tentatively, D is TRBD1 (5 bases). The CDR3 loop spans 13 amino acids. Germline V gives CDR1 LNHDA, CDR2 SQIVND (reference sequence). V was shortened by 6 bases and J by 1 base, with 9 bases between the two germline ends. CDR3 nucleotides: TGTGCCAGTAGGAGTGGGGGGAACACTGAAGCTTTCTTT. This codes for CASRSGGNTEAFF.

This chain uses TRBV5-1 with TRBJ2-6; D gene unclear. Germline V gene lookup returns CDR1 SGHRS and CDR2 YFSETQ. CDR3 length equals 14 residues. V gave up 2 bases and J gave up 4 bases, with 7 bases separating them. The CDR3 sequence: CASSFDSGANVLTF. The CDR3 region has the DNA TGCGCCAGCAGCTTTGACTCCGGGGCCAACGTCCTGACTTTC.